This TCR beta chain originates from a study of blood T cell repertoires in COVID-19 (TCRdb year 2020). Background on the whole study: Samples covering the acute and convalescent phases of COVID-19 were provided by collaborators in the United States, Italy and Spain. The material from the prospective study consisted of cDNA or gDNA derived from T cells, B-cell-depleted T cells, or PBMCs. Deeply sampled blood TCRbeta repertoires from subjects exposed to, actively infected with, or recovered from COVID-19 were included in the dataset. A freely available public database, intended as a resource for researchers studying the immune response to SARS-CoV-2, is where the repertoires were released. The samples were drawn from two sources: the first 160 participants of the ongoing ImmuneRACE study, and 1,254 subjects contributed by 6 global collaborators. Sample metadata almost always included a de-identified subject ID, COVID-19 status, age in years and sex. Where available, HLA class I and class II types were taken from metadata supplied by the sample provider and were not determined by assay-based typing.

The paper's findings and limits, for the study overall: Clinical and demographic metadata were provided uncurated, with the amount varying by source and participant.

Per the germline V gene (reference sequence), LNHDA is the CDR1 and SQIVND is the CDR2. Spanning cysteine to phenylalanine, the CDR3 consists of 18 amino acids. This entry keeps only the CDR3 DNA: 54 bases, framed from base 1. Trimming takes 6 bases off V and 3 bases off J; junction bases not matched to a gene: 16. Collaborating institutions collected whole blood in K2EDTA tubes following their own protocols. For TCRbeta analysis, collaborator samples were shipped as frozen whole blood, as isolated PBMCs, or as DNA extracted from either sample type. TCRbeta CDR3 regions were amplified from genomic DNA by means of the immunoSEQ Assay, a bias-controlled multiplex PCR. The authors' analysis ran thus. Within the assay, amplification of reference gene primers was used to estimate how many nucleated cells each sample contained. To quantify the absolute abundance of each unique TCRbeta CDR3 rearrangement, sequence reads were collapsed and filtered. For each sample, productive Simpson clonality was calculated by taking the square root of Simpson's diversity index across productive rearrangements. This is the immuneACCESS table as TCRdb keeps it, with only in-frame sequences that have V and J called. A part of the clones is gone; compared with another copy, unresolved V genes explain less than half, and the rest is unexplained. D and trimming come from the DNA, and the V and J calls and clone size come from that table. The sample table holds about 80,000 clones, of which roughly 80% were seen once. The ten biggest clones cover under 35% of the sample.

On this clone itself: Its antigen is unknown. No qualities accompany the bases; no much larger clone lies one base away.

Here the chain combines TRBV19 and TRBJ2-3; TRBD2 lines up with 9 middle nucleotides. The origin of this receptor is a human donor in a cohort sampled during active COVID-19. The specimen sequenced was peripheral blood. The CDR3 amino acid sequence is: CASSQMWSTSGATDTQYF. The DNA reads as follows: TGTGCCAGTAGCCAAATGTGGTCGACTAGCGGAGCAACAGATACGCAGTATTTT.